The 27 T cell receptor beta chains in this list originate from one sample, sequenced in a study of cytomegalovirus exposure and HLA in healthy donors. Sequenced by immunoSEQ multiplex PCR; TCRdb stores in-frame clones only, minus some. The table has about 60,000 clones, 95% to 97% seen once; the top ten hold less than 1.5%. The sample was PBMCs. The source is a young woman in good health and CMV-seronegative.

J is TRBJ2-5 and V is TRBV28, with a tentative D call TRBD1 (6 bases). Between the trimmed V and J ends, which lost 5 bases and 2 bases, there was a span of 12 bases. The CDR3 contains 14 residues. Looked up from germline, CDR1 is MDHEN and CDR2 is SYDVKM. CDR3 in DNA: TGTGCCAGCAGTATTCAGGGGCTTCAAGAGACCCAGTACTTC. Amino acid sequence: CASSIQGLQETQYF. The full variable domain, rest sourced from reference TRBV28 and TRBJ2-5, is DVKVTQSSRYLVKRTGEKVFLECVQDMDHENMFWYRQDPGLGLRLIYFSYDVKMKEKGDIPEGYSVSREKKERFSLILESASTNQTSMYLCASSIQGLQETQYFGPGTRLLVL.

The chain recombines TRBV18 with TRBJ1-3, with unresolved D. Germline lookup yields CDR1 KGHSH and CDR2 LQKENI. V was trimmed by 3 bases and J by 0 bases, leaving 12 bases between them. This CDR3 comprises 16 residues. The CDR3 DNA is TGTGCCAGCTCACCCGTCGGACGGGACTCTGGAAACACCATATATTTT. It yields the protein CASSPVGRDSGNTIYF.

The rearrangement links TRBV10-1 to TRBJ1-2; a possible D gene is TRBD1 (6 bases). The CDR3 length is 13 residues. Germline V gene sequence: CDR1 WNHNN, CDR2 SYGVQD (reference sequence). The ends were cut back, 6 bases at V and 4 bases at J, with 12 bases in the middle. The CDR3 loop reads CASSQGYSYGYTF. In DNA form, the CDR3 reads TGCGCCAGCAGCCAGGGGTATAGCTATGGCTACACCTTC.

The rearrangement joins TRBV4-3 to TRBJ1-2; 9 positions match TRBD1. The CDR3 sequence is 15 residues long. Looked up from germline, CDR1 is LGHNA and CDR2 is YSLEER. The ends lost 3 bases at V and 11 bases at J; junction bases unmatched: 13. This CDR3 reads CASSQLQGARGGYTF. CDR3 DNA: TGCGCCAGCAGCCAGCTACAGGGGGCGCGAGGGGGGTACACCTTC.

The CDR3 loop is CASSSAPGRGGNEQFF. In DNA, the CDR3 is TGTGCCAGCAGCTCAGCCCCGGGACGAGGGGGCAATGAGCAGTTCTTC. V gene TRBV7-3 combines with J gene TRBJ2-1, with D possibly being TRBD1 (6 bases). V lost 4 bases and J 6 bases, leaving 19 bases between the germline ends. The CDR3 covers 16 residues. Germline V CDR1 and CDR2: SGHTA, FQGTGA. The complete variable domain, with remaining parts taken from reference TRBV7-3 and TRBJ2-1, reads GAGVSQTPSNKVTEKGKYVELRCDPISGHTALYWYRQSLGQGPEFLIYFQGTGAADDSGLPNDRFFAVRPEGSVSTLKIQRTERGDSAVYLCASSSAPGRGGNEQFFGPGTRLTVL.

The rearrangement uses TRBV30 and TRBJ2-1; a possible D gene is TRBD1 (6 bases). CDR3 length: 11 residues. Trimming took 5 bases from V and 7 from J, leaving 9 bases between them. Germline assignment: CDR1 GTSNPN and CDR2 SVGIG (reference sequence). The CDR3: CAWSQGNEQFF. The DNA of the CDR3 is TGTGCCTGGTCTCAGGGGAATGAGCAGTTCTTC.

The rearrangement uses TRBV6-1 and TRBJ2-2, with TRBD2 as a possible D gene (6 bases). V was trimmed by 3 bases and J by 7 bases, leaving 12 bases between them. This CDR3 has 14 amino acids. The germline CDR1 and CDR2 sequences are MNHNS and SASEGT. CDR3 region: CASSEAARGGELFF. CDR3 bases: TGTGCCAGCAGTGAGGCGGCGCGGGGCGGGGAGCTGTTTTTT.

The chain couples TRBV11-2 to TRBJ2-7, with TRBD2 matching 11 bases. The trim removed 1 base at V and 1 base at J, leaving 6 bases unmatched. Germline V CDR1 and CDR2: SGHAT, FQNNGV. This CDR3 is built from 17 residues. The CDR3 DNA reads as TGTGCCAGCAGCTTAGGCCTAGCGGGGGGACCGTCCTACGAGCAGTACTTC. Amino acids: CASSLGLAGGPSYEQYF.

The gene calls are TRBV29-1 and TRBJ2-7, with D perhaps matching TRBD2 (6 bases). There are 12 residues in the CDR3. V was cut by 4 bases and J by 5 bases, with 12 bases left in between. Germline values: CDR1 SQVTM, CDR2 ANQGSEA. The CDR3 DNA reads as TGCAGCGTTGTCCCCTCGGGGGACGAGCAGTACTTC. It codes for CSVVPSGDEQYF.

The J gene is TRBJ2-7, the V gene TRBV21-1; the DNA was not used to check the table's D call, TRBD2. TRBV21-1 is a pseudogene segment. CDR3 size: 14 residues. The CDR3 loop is CASSLGRGNYEQYF. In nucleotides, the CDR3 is TGTGCCAGCAGCCTGGGGCGGGGGAACTACGAGCAGTACTTC.

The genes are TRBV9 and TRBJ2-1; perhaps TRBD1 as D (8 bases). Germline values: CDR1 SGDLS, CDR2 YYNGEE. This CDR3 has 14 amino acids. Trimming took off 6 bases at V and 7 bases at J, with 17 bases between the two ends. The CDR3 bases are TGTGCCAGCAACAGGGGGGCCGGGGGGAATGAGCAGTTCTTC. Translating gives CASNRGAGGNEQFF.

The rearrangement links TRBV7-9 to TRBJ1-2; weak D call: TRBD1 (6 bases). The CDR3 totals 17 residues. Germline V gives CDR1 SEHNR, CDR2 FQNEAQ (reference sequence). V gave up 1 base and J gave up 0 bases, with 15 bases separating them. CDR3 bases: TGTGCCAGCAGCTTAGGGGGGCAGGGACCGTCTAACTATGGCTACACCTTC. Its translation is CASSLGGQGPSNYGYTF.

CDR3 residues: CASSPPGLAGSYEQYF. The DNA of the CDR3 is TGTGCCAGCAGCCCCCCCGGGCTAGCGGGATCTTACGAGCAGTACTTC. J is TRBJ2-7 and V is TRBV7-9; TRBD2 aligns across 9 bases. Per the germline V gene, CDR1 is SEHNR and CDR2 is FQNEAQ (reference sequence). With V trimmed by 5 bases and J by 4 bases, 12 bases remained unmatched. The CDR3 spans 16 residues.

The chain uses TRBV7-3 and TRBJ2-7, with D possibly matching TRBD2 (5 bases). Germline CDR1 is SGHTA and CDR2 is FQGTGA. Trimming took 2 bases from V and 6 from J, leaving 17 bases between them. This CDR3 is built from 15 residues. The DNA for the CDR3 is TGTGCCAGCAGCTTATACGTCTCGTCGAGGGTCGAGCAGTACTTC. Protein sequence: CASSLYVSSRVEQYF.

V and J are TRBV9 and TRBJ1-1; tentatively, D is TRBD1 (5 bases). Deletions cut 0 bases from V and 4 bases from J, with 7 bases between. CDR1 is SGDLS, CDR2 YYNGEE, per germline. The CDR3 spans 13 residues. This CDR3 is CASSVGRATEAFF. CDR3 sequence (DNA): TGTGCCAGCAGCGTAGGCAGGGCCACTGAAGCTTTCTTT.

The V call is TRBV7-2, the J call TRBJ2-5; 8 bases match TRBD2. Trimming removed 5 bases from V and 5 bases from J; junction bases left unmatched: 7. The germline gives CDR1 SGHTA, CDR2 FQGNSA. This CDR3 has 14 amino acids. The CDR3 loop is CASSPDLAGETQYF. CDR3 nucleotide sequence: TGTGCCAGCAGCCCGGACTTAGCGGGGGAGACCCAGTACTTC.

DNA of the CDR3: TGTGCCTGGGTCCGGGACAGGGCCTACAATGAGCAGTTCTTC. It is translated as CAWVRDRAYNEQFF. This chain joins TRBV30 and TRBJ2-1; 9 bases agree with TRBD1. The CDR3 spans 14 residues. V shed 5 bases and J 2 bases; nucleotides not matched to a gene: 4. Germline V gives CDR1 GTSNPN, CDR2 SVGIG (reference sequence). The whole variable domain, filled in from reference TRBV30 and TRBJ2-1, reads SQTIHQWPATLVQPVGSPLSLECTVEGTSNPNLYWYRQAAGRGLQLLFYSVGIGQISSEVPQNLSASRPQDRQFILSSKKLLLSDSGFYLCAWVRDRAYNEQFFGPGTRLTVL.

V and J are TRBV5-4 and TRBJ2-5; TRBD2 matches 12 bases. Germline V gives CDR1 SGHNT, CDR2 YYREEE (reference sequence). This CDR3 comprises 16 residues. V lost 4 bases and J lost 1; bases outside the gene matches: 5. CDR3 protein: CASSPGLAGRQETQYF. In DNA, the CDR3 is TGTGCCAGCAGCCCCGGACTAGCGGGGCGCCAAGAGACCCAGTACTTC.

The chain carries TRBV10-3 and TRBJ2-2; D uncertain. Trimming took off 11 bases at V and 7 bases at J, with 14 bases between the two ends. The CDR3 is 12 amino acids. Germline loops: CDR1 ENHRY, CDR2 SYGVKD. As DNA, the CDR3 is TGTGCCGTCTCGGAGTTGGGCGGGGAGCTGTTTTTT. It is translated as CAVSELGGELFF.

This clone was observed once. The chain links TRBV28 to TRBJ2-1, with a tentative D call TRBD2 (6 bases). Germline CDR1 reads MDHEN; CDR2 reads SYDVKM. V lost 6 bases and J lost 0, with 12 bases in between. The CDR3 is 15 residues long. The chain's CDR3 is CASRGGLSSYNEQFF. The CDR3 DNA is TGTGCCAGCAGGGGGGGACTGAGCTCCTACAATGAGCAGTTCTTC. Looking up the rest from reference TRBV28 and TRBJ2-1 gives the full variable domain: DVKVTQSSRYLVKRTGEKVFLECVQDMDHENMFWYRQDPGLGLRLIYFSYDVKMKEKGDIPEGYSVSREKKERFSLILESASTNQTSMYLCASRGGLSSYNEQFFGPGTRLTVL.

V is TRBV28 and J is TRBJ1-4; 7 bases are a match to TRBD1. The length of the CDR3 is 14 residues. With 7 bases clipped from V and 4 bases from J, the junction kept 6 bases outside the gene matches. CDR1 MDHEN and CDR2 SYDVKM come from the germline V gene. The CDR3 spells CASKPGQYNEKLFF. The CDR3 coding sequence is TGTGCCAGCAAACCGGGACAGTATAATGAAAAACTGTTTTTT.

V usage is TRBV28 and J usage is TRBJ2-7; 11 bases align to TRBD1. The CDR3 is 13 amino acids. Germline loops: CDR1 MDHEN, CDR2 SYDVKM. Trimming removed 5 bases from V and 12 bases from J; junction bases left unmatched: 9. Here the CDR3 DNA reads TGTGCCAGCAGTACGGGACAGGGGGTAGAACTGTACTTC. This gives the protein CASSTGQGVELYF.

The CDR3 loop reads CASSLVSFRVDAYNEQFF. The CDR3 DNA follows: TGTGCCAGCAGCTTAGTTTCGTTCAGGGTGGACGCCTACAATGAGCAGTTCTTC. The chain uses TRBV11-3 and TRBJ2-1; the D gene is possibly TRBD1 (5 bases). V lost 1 base, J lost 2 bases, and 18 bases lay in between. Germline V gene lookup returns CDR1 SGHNT and CDR2 YENEEA. The CDR3 has 18 residues.

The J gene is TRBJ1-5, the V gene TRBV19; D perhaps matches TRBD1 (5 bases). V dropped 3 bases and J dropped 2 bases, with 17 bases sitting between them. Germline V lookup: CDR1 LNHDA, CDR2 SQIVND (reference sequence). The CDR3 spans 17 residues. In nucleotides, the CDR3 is TGTGCCAGTAGTATCAGGTATGGGGCAGCTCGCAATCAGCCCCAGCATTTT. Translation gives CASSIRYGAARNQPQHF.

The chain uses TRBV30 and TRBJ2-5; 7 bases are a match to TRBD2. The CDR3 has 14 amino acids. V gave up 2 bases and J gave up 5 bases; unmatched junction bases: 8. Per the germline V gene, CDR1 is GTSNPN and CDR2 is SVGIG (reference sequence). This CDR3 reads CAWSLAGVLETQYF. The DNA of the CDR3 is TGTGCCTGGAGTTTGGCGGGAGTATTGGAGACCCAGTACTTC.

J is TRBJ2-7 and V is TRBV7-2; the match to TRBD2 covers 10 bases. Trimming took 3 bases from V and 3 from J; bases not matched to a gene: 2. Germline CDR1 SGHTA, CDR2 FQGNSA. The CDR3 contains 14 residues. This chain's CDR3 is CASSLLAGVYEQYF. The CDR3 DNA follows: TGTGCCAGCAGCTTGCTAGCGGGAGTCTACGAGCAGTACTTC.

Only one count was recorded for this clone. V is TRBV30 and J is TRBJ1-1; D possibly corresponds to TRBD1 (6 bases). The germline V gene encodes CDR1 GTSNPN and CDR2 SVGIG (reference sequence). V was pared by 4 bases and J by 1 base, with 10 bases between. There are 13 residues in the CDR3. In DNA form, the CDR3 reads TGTGCCTGGACGGGACAAACGAACACTGAAGCTTTCTTT. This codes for CAWTGQTNTEAFF. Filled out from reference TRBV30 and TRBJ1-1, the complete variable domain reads SQTIHQWPATLVQPVGSPLSLECTVEGTSNPNLYWYRQAAGRGLQLLFYSVGIGQISSEVPQNLSASRPQDRQFILSSKKLLLSDSGFYLCAWTGQTNTEAFFGQGTRLTVV.